This T cell receptor (beta chain) was recorded in a study of control samples from healthy donors and cancer patients. V shed 3 bases and J 8 bases; nucleotides not matched to a gene: 6. The CDR3 totals 15 residues. Germline V gene sequence: CDR1 LGHNA, CDR2 YSLEER. Using immunoSEQ multiplex PCR, the repertoire was profiled, and TCRdb retains in-frame clones only, with some absent. The sample has about 51,000 clones, around nine tenths seen once. Sequencing was done on a sample of PBMCs. The sequence derives from a man in his fifties with head and neck cancer. The chain is built from TRBV4-3 and TRBJ2-1; TRBD2 agrees at 11 bases. In nucleotides, the CDR3 is TGCGCCAGCAGCCAGAGGAATAGCGGGAGGGATGAGCAGTTCTTC. Encoded protein: CASSQRNSGRDEQFF.